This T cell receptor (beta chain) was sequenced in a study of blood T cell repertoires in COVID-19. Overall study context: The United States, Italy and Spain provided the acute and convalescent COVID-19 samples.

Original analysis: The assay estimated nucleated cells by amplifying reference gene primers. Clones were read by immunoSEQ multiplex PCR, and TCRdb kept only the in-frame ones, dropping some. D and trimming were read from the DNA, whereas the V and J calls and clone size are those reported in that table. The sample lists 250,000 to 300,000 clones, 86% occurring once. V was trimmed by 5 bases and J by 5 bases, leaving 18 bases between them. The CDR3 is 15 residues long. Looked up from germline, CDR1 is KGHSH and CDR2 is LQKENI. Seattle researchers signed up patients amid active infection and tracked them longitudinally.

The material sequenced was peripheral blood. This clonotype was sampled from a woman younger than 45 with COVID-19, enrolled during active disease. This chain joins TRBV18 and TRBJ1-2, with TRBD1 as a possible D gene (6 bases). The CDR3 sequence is CASSTGPLRQYGYTF. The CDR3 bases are TGTGCCAGCTCAACAGGGCCCCTTAGGCAATATGGCTACACCTTC.